The T cell receptor (beta chain) under discussion was sequenced for a study of blood T cell repertoires in COVID-19. Across the study: There were acute and convalescent COVID-19 samples, and they came from the United States, Italy and Spain. In each case, the material was cDNA or gDNA derived from T cells, B-cell-depleted T cells, or PBMCs.

Trimming took off 4 bases at V and 6 bases at J, with 9 bases between the two ends. There are 12 residues in the CDR3. Germline V CDR1 and CDR2: SGHRS, YFSETQ. Per the original data handling: Amplification of reference gene primers provided the estimated nucleated cell counts. Some clones are missing from TCRdb's copy, which holds only in-frame ones; the method was immunoSEQ multiplex PCR. The DNA gave D and trimming, while V, J and clone size come from that table. The repertoire holds 55,000 to 90,000 clones, with around 86% as singletons. A single count supports this clone. The sequenced material came from peripheral blood. This sequence originates from a man between 65 and 80 years old with active COVID-19. The chain couples TRBV5-1 to TRBJ2-3; TRBD2 is a possible D gene (6 bases). CDR3 sequence (DNA): TGCGCCAGCAGCCTAGGAGGGGATACGCAGTATTTT. It yields the protein CASSLGGDTQYF.